This TCR beta chain was identified in a study of cytomegalovirus exposure and HLA in healthy donors listed by TCRdb under 2017. Regarding the study in general: According to an earlier analysis of 587 of the donors, about 170 million T cells yielded 100 million or so unique TCR beta sequences and about 300 Gb of sequence data. Of the 398 genotyped donors, 81% were placed in the genetic ancestry cluster associated with self-reported Caucasian donors. Typing coverage differed by locus: A, B, C, DRB1 and DQB1 were typed in roughly 620-630 donors, DQA1 in 522, DPA1 in around 600, and DPB1 in around 440. Across 300 to 500 genotyped donors of the cohort, an average of roughly 250,000 unique TCR beta nucleotide sequences per donor were sequenced, and 15% to 20% of those sequences were non-productive. Genome-wide SNP genotypes for about 65% of the 666 donors were used in a later genetic analysis, which treated that subset as a discovery cohort. In an earlier analysis of roughly 580 of the donors, high-throughput TCR beta sequencing was used to judge whether each TCR beta V gene segment behaved as functional or pseudogenic. High-throughput TCR immunosequencing, statistical association of individual TCRs with disease status, and machine learning were combined to predict cytomegalovirus infection status. Rather than using new phenotypic data, the later analysis identified candidate immune exposures from TCR beta sequences and from how often those sequences occurred across donors. Donor age, sex, ethnicity and CMV serostatus were compiled alongside the repertoire data. Roughly 320 gigabases of sequencing data and roughly 80 million unique TCR sequences made up an early release that covered several hundred HLA-typed donors. In addition to the first cohort of 666 subjects, a separate validation cohort of 100 to 150 different subjects was used. The aim of the study was to test whether cataloging public T cell receptors could identify signatures of past pathogen exposure. HLA typing covered class I and class II loci at four-digit resolution. Every repertoire in the discovery cohort had been generated on one and the same sequencing platform. Roughly 5 DR-DQ haplotypes were treated as single units for association and clustering because of strong linkage in the cohort. Using immunosequencing, the study profiled T cell repertoires from fewer than 850 subjects and related those repertoires to cytomegalovirus serostatus. To study patterns of TCR occurrence, a later analysis re-analyzed previously published TCR beta repertoires from around 660 donors and added high-resolution HLA genotyping. On the study overall, not on this receptor specifically: When HLA alleles, especially DR and DQ, strongly co-occurred, attributing TCR associations to individual alleles was difficult. Immune exposure information for the cohort was limited to CMV serostatus. Because HLA typing was unavailable for some donors at each locus, only the typed subset was used in association tests. Correlated functional status among segregating V segments might reflect linkage disequilibrium, but an unknown experimental factor could not be ruled out. Compared with the 666-donor mean, donors in an Asian-associated ancestry cluster had fewer N-insertions in productive TCRs, according to a later genetic analysis. The study listed approximately 150 TCR beta chains as associated with cytomegalovirus. A further reported finding was that TCR beta sequences accurately predicted the HLA-A and HLA-B alleles for most subjects in the first cohort. A later analysis reported that several top co-occurrence clusters appeared linked to parvovirus B19, influenza, CMV and Epstein-Barr virus. An earlier analysis of around 540 of the donors showed that most TCR beta V segments appeared in productive rearrangements either about 87% or about 30% of the time, which broadly matched IMGT annotations. The 87-base-pair reads could not distinguish some IMGT-functional V segments, including TRBV6-2 and TRBV6-3, so those segments were excluded. A later analysis associated about 16,000 TCR beta sequences with specific HLA alleles at a false discovery rate of 0.05. Because counts were too low, seventeen rarely observed V segments, including chromosome 9 orphons, were excluded from the earlier analysis of 587 of the donors. Cytomegalovirus status was reported to be diagnosed by the classifier with high specificity and sensitivity in both the original and validation cohorts. Three of the identified cytomegalovirus-associated TCR beta chains were confirmed in vitro to be specific for cytomegalovirus antigens. A group of highly shared sequence variants was considered likely to be a technical artifact of the sequencing pipeline. Most TCR sequences were seen in very few donors, while some public TCRs were found in many individuals. In a later analysis, HLA-associated TCR beta chains were found to be more clonally expanded and to have lower generation probabilities than equally common non-associated chains. In a later analysis, the rate of TCR association differed among HLA loci, with DRB1 alleles having the most associated TCRs and HLA-C alleles having the fewest. V-gene and J-gene trimming of TCR beta chains was associated with a missense DCLRE1C variant in a later genetic analysis, and the association was replicated in an independent cohort. In this cohort, only TCR beta chains were sequenced, and detectable features were limited by the absence of alpha or paired-chain data. According to the authors, the approach could potentially be generalized to other disease states and immunological phenotypes. Roughly uniform sequencing depth across donors was assumed in presence/absence analyses, although this assumption may not hold. A later analysis found that most CMV-associated TCR beta chains appeared HLA-restricted, with HLA associations seemingly driven largely by CMV exposure.

V is clipped by 9 bases and J by 3 bases, and the sequence between their germline boundaries is 15 bases long. From the germline V gene, CDR1 is SGHNT and CDR2 is YENEEA. The CDR3 spans 13 residues, from the cysteine through the phenylalanine. The retained sequence is limited to the CDR3, 39 bases, with the frame set at the first base. Worth noting for this clone: What this receptor recognizes is not known. No base quality information exists; no much larger clone differs at one position.

The cohort consisted of 600 or so healthy bone marrow donors. At the time of sampling, every cohort member was nominally healthy, though immune exposures that went unrecorded were likely present. Of the 666 cohort members, around 290 had a positive CMV serostatus and roughly 370 had a negative one, while no CMV serostatus was recorded for the donor. Each donor provided a peripheral blood sample, and peripheral blood mononuclear cells were used for TCR beta sequencing. Genomic DNA extraction from the blood cell samples was performed with the Qiagen DNeasy Blood Extraction Kit. Library method: the immunoSEQ multiplex PCR assay. For the multiplex PCR, a mixture combining 60 forward primers for TCR Vbeta segments and 13 reverse primers for TCR Jbeta segments was used. A multiplex PCR assay on genomic DNA amplified the CDR3 region of rearranged TCR beta genes. The amplified TCR beta libraries were sequenced on the Illumina HiSeq System as 87-base-pair reads. The paper's processing steps were these. In a later analysis, tens of millions of unique TCR beta chains were counted across the roughly 610 repertoires, and roughly 9.9 million of these chains were shared by at least two donors. Raw reads were error-corrected and collapsed into unique sequences by a nearest-neighbor algorithm in which closely related sequences were merged to remove PCR and sequencing errors. To assign V, D and J gene segments, CDR3 sequences were aligned to IMGT reference sequences. Each retained sequence needed at least a six-nucleotide match to both a V gene segment and a J gene segment. Rearrangements were called productive when the CDR3 lacked stop codons and stayed in frame with V and J; all others were non-productive. Following IMGT convention, CDR3 was defined as the stretch from the second conserved V-encoded cysteine to the conserved J-encoded phenylalanine. In an earlier analysis of approximately 590 of the donors, sequences lacking an unambiguous match to a single V gene segment were excluded. An earlier analysis of a few hundred of the donors called V segments functional above 56.7% productive rearrangements and segregating when the between-donor standard deviation exceeded 5%. To diagnose cytomegalovirus status from the catalog of TCR beta chain sequences, a statistical classification framework was built. In a later analysis, V and J genes were assigned by comparing TCR nucleotide sequences against IMGT/GENE-DB human TR gene sequences. The TCRdist pipeline was used in a later analysis to assign CDR3 sequences and most-parsimonious VDJ recombination scenarios. In a later analysis, each TCR beta chain was defined by its CDR3 amino acid sequence together with its V-gene family, and reads lacking a unique V-gene family were excluded. To address suspected cross-contamination and a sequencing artifact, a later analysis removed approximately 590 highly shared, low-generation-probability nucleotide sequences. A later analysis calculated a clonal expansion index for each public chain from normalized within-repertoire ranks of inferred template counts. A later analysis computed generation probabilities with a VDJ recombination model fitted to out-of-frame rearrangements, and checked the results against IGoR. In a later analysis, TCR-TCR, TCR-HLA and TCR-CMV co-occurrence was scored with hypergeometric tests, and a repertoire-size bias correction was applied to TCR pairs. To estimate false discovery rates, a later analysis permuted the HLA or CMV assignments 20 times. In a later analysis, co-occurring TCRs were grouped using DBSCAN, and TCRdist sequence similarity was added for clustering within HLA-allele-positive subsets. Co-occurrence clustering excluded repertoires with fewer than 30,000 or more than 120,000 public chains, plus five with anomalous nucleotide sharing. In TCRdb, the immuneACCESS table is reduced to in-frame sequences with V and J assigned. These tables do not hold every clone; where another copy was compared, an unresolved V gene accounts for under half, and the others remain unexplained. That table supplies the V and J calls and clone size; D and trimming were determined from the DNA. This sample lists roughly 100,000 clones; around 63% were detected once. Jointly, the top ten make up 4.5% to 5% of the sample.

This receptor was obtained from a human donor in good health. The rearranged segments are TRBV11-3 and TRBJ2-7, and possibly TRBD2, on 7 matching bases. The sample consisted of PBMCs. The sequenced DNA is TGTGCCAGTCGGAAGGGGGAGGGCTACGAGCAGTACTTC. Protein translation: CASRKGEGYEQYF. Extended through the reference TRBV11-3 and TRBJ2-7 proteins, this CDR3 yields the full variable domain: EAGVVQSPRYKIIEKKQPVAFWCNPISGHNTLYWYLQNLGQGPELLIRYENEEAVDDSQLPKDRFSAERLKGVDSTLKIQPAELGDSAVYLCASRKGEGYEQYFGPGTRLTVT.